The following is a T cell receptor beta chain sequence with its context. Only in-frame clones appear in the TCRdb table, and some are missing; sequencing was by immunoSEQ multiplex PCR. The sample has fewer than 100,000 clones; roughly 84% are singletons. This CDR3 has 13 amino acids. The germline V gene has CDR1 SGDLS and CDR2 YYNGEE. Trimming cost V 0 bases and J 4 bases, with 8 bases left between them. The entry originates in a study of blood T cell repertoires in COVID-19. At the level of the study: Donors in the United States, Italy and Spain gave samples during acute or convalescent COVID-19.

J is TRBJ2-7 and V is TRBV9; perhaps TRBD2 as D (5 bases). The TCR comes from a woman between 50 and 59 years old with acute or convalescent COVID-19. The specimen sequenced was peripheral blood. DNA for the CDR3: TGTGCCAGCAGCGTAGACCCGGGGTACGAGCAGTACTTC. Encoded protein: CASSVDPGYEQYF.